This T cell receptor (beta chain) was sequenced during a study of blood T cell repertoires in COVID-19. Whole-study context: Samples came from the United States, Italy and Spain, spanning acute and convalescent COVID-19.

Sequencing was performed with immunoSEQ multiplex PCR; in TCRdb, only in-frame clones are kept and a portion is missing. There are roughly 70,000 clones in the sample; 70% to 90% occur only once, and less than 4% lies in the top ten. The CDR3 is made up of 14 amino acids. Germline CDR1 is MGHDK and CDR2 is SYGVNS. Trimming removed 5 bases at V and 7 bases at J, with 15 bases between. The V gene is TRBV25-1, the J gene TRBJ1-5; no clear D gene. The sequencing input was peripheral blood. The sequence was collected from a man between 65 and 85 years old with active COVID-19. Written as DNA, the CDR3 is TGTGCCAGCAGTCCCCAATTCGGCGGCCAGCCCCAGCATTTT. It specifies CASSPQFGGQPQHF. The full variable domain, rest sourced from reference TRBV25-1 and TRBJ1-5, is EADIYQTPRYLVIGTGKKITLECSQTMGHDKMYWYQQDPGMELHLIHYSYGVNSTEKGDLSSESTVSRIRTEHFPLTLESARPSHTSQYLCASSPQFGGQPQHFGDGTRLSIL.